The clone carrying this TCR beta chain was observed once. This specimen comes from a study of blood T cell repertoires in COVID-19. Study as a whole: Some COVID-19 samples were acute and others convalescent; all came from the United States, Italy and Spain. T cells, B-cell-depleted T cells, or PBMCs supplied cDNA or gDNA.

Profiling relied on immunoSEQ multiplex PCR, and the TCRdb table lists in-frame clones only, not all of them. The sample lists 60,000 to 85,000 clones, roughly 81% seen once, with around 35% in the top ten. Trimming took 5 bases from V and 2 from J, leaving 15 bases between them. Germline V lookup: CDR1 SGHNT, CDR2 YENEEA. The CDR3 totals 16 residues. Sequenced material: peripheral blood. This clonotype was obtained from a man between 70 and 80 years old with acute or convalescent COVID-19. The rearrangement joins TRBV11-3 to TRBJ2-2, with D possibly matching TRBD2 (5 bases). The CDR3 DNA is TGTGCCAGCAGCCCCGGGTTGAGGGTTAACACCGGGGAGCTGTTTTTT. Translation gives CASSPGLRVNTGELFF.